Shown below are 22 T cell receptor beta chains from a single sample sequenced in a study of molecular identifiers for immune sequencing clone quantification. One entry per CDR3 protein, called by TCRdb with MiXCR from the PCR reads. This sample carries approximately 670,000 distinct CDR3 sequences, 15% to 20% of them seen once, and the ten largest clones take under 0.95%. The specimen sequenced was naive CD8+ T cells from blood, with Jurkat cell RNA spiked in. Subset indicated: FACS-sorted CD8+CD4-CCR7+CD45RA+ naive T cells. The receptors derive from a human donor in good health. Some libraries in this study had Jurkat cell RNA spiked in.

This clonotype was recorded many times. CDR3 nucleotide sequence: TGTGCCAGCAGTTTATTCCCCGGGGTAGCGGGGAACTACGAGCAGTACTTC. This encodes CASSLFPGVAGNYEQYF. The V gene is TRBV28, the J gene TRBJ2-7; 8 nucleotides line up with TRBD2. V gave up 1 base and J gave up 3 bases; unmatched junction bases: 11. CDR1 and CDR2 (germline): MDHEN, SYDVKM. This CDR3 comprises 17 residues.

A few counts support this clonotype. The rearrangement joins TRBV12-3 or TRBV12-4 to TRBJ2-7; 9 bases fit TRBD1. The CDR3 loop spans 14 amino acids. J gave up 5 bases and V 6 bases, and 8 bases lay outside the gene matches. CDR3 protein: CASRKRTGVDEQYF. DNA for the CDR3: TGTGCCAGCAGAAAACGGACAGGGGTCGACGAGCAGTACTTC.

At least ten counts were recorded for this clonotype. This chain's CDR3 is CASSFSGNSNQPQHF. The CDR3 DNA reads as TGTGCCAGCAGTTTCTCAGGGAATAGCAATCAGCCCCAGCATTTT. The rearrangement joins TRBV28 to TRBJ1-5; possibly TRBD1 for D (5 bases). The CDR3 extends over 15 amino acids. V lost 3 bases to trimming and J lost 0 bases, with 9 bases between them. Germline-derived CDR1 and CDR2 are MDHEN and SYDVKM.

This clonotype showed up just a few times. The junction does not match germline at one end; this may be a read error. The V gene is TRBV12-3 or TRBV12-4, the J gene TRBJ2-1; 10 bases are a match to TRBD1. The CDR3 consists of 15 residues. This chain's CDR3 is CARSLRQGAYNEQFF. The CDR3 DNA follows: TGTGCCAGGAGTTTAAGACAGGGGGCGTACAATGAGCAGTTCTTC.

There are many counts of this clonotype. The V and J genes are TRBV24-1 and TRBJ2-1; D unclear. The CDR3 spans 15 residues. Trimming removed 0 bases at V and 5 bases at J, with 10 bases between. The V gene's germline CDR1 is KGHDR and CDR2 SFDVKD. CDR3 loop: CATSDLQMSDNEQFF. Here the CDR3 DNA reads TGTGCCACCAGTGATTTGCAGATGAGCGACAATGAGCAGTTCTTC.

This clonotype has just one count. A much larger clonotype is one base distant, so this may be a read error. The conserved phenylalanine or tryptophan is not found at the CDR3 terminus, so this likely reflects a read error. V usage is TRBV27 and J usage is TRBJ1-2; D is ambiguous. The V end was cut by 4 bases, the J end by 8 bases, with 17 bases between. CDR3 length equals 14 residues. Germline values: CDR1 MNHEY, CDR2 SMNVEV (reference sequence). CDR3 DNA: TGTGCCAGCAGTTCGGCAGGTCCCCAGGCCGGCTACACCCTC. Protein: CASSSAGPQAGYTL.

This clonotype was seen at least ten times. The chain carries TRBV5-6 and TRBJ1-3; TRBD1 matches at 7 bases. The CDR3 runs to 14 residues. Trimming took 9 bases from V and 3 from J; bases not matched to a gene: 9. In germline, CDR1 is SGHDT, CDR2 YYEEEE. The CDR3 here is CATQEGAFGNTIYF. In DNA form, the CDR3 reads TGTGCCACCCAGGAGGGGGCTTTTGGAAACACCATATATTTT.

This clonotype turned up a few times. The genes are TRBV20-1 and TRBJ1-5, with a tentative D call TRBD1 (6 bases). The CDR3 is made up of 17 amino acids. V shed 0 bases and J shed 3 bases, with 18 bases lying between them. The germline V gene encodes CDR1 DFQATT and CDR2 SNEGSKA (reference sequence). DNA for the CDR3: TGCAGTGCTAGAGAACTGGGGGGGGCCGGGGCCAATCAGCCCCAGCATTTT. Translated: CSARELGGAGANQPQHF.

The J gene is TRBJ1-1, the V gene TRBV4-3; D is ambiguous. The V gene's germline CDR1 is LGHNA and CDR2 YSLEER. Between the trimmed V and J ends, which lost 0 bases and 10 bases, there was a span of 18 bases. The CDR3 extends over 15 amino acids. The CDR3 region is CASSQDRALRAGAFF. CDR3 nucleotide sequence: TGCGCCAGCAGCCAAGATAGAGCCTTAAGGGCTGGAGCTTTCTTT.

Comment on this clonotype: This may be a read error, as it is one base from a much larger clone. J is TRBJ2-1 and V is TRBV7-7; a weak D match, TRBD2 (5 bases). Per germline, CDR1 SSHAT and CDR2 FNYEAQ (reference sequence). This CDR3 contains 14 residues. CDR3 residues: CASSPGPRANEQSF. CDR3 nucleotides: TGTGCCAGCAGCCCCGGGCCGAGGGCCAATGAGCAGTCCTTC. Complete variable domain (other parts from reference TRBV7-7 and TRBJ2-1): GAGVSQSPRYKVTKRGQDVTLRCDPISSHATLYWYQQALGQGPEFLTYFNYEAQPDKSGLPSDRFSAERPEGSISTLTIQRTEQRDSAMYRCASSPGPRANEQSFGPGTRLTVL.

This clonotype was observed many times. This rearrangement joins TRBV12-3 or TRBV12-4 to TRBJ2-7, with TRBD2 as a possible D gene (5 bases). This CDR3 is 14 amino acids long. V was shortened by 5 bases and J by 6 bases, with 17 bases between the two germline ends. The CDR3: CASSVVMREGEQYF. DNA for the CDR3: TGTGCCAGCAGTGTCGTCATGAGGGAAGGCGAGCAGTACTTC.

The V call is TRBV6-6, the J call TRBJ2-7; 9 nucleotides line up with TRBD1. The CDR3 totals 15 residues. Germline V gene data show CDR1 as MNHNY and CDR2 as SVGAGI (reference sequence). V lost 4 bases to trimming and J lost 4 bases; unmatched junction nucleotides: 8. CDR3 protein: CASSSSRQGGYEQYF. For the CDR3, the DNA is TGTGCCAGCAGTTCCTCTAGACAGGGGGGGTACGAGCAGTACTTC.

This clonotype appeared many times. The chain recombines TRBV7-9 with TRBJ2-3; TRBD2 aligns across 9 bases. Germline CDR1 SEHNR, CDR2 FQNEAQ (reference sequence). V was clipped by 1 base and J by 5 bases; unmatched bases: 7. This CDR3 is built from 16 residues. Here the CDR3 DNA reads TGTGCCAGCAGCTTAGTCGCGGGGGGGCTGGAAGATACGCAGTATTTT. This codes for CASSLVAGGLEDTQYF.

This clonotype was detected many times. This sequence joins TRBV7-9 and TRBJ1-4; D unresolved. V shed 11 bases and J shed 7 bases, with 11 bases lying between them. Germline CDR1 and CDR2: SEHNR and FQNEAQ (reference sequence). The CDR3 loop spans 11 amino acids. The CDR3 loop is CAYRSREKLFF. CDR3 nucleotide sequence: TGTGCCTACCGTTCGCGTGAAAAACTGTTTTTT.

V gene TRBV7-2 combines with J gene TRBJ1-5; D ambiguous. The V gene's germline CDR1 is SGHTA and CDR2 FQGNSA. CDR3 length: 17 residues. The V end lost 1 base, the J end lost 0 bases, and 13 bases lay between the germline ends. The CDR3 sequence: CASSLGRTVDSNQPQHF. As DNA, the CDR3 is TGTGCCAGCAGCTTAGGCCGGACGGTTGATAGCAATCAGCCCCAGCATTTT.

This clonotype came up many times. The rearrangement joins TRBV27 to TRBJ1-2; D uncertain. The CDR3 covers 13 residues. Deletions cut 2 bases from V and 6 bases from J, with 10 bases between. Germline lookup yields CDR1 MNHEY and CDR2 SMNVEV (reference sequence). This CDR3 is CASSLSRLDGYTF. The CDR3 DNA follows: TGTGCCAGCAGTTTAAGCAGGTTGGATGGCTACACCTTC.

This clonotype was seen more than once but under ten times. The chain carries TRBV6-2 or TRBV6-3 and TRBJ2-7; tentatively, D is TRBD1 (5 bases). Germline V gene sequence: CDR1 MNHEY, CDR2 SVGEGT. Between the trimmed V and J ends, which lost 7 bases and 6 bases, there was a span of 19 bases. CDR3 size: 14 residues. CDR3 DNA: TGTGCCAGCACCCCCAGGGAACAGAAAGGCGAGCAGTACTTC. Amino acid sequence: CASTPREQKGEQYF.

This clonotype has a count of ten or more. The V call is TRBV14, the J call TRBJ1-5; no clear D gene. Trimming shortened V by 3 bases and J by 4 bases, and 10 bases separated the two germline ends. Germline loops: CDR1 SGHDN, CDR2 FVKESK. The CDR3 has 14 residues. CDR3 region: CASSQSGWNQPQHF. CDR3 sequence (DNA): TGTGCCAGCAGCCAGTCAGGTTGGAATCAGCCCCAGCATTTT.

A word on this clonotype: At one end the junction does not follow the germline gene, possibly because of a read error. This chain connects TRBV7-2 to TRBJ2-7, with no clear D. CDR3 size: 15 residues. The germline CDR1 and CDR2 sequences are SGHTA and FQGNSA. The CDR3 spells CASSLLPLKTYEQHF. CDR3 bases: TGTGCCAGCAGCTTACTACCCCTAAAGACCTACGAGCAGCACTTC.

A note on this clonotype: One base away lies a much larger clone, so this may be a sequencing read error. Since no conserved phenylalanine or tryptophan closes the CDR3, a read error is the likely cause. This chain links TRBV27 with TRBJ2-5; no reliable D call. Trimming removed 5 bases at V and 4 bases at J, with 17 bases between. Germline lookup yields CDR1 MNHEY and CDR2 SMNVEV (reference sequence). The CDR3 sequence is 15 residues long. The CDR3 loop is CASSQNTRMGETQYL. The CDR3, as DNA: TGTGCCAGCAGTCAAAACACAAGGATGGGAGAGACCCAGTACCTC.

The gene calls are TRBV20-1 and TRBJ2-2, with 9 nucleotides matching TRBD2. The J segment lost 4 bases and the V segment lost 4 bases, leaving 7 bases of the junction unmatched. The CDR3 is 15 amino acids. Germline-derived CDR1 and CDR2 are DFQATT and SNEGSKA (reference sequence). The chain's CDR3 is CSAIDSGRGTGELFF. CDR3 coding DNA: TGCAGTGCTATTGATAGCGGGAGAGGCACCGGGGAGCTGTTTTTT.

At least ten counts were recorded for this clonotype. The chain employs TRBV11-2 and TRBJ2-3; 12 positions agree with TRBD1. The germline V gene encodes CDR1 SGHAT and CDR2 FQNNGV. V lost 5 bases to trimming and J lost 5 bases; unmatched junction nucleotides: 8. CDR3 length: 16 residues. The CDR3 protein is CASSRRGTGGQDTQYF. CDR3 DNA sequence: TGTGCCAGCAGCCGACGAGGGACAGGGGGCCAAGATACGCAGTATTTT.